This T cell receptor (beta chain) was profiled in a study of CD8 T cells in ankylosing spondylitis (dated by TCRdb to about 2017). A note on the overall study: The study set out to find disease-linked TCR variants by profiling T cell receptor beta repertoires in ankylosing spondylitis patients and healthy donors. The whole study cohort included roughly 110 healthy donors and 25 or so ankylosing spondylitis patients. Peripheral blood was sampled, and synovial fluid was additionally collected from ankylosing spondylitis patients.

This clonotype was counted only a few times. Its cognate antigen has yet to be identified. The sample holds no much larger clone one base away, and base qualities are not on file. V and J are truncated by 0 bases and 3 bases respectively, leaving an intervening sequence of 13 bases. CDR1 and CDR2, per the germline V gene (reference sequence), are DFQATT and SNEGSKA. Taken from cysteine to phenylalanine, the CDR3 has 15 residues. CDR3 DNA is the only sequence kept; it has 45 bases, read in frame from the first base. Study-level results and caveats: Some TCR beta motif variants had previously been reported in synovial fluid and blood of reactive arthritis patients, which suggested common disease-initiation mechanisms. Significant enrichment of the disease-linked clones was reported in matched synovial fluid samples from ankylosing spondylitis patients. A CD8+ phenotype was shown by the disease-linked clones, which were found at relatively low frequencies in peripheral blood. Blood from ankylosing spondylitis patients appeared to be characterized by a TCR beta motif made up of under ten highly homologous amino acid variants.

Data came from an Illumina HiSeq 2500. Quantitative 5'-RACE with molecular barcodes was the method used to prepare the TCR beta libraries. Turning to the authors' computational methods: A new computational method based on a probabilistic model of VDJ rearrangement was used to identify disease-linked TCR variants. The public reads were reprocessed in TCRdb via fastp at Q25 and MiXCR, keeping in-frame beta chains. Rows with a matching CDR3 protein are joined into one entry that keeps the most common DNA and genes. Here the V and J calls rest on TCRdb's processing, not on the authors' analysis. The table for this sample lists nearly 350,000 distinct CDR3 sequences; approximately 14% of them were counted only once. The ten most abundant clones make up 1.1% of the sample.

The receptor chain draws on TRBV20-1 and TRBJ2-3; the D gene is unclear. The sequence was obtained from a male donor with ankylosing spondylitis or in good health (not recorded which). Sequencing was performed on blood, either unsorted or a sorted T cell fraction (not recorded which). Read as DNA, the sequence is TGCAGTGCTAGAGATGACGGAATAGGGACAGATACGCAGTATTTT. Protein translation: CSARDDGIGTDTQYF.